This TCR beta chain was sequenced in a study of preoperative IRX-2 immunotherapy in early breast cancer. Profiling relied on immunoSEQ multiplex PCR, and the TCRdb table lists in-frame clones only, not all of them. The repertoire holds 30,000 to 35,000 clones, with 90% to 95% as singletons. CDR3 length: 16 residues. Deletions cut 3 bases from V and 2 bases from J, with 17 bases between. CDR1 is LNHNV and CDR2 is YYDKDF in the germline V gene (reference sequence). Treatment in this sample: preoperative locoregional IRX-2 cytokine immunotherapy. The receptor was derived from a human donor with breast cancer. V usage is TRBV15 and J usage is TRBJ2-7, with D possibly being TRBD2 (6 bases). Collection took place from a patient treated with IRX-2 immunotherapy. CDR3 DNA sequence: TGTGCCACCAGCAGTGCCGGGACTCAGAGCCCCTACGAGCAGTACTTC. Encoded protein: CATSSAGTQSPYEQYF.